The T cell receptor (beta chain) under discussion was sequenced for a study of blood T cell repertoires in COVID-19. In the authors' methods: Estimates of nucleated cell counts were drawn from the amplification of reference gene primers. The method was immunoSEQ multiplex PCR; TCRdb's version includes in-frame clones alone and lacks a portion of them. The DNA gave D and trimming, while V, J and clone size come from that table. Of 310,000 or so clones in the sample, about 88% were seen once. Participants, about 18 to 90 years old, spanned 25 or so US areas. Cohort assignment relied on participant-reported clinical history. V gave up 1 base and J gave up 2 bases, with 9 bases separating them. The CDR3 is 15 amino acids. Germline V gives CDR1 SGHTA, CDR2 FQGNSA. This clone was found a few times.

The J gene is TRBJ2-1, the V gene TRBV7-2; D possibly corresponds to TRBD1 (5 bases). The specimen sequenced was PBMCs or T cells enriched from blood (not recorded which). The clonotype was recovered from a woman aged 40 to 50 who had recovered from COVID-19. The CDR3 loop is CASSLGGIAYNEQFF. The DNA for the CDR3 is TGTGCCAGCAGCTTAGGGGGCATCGCCTACAATGAGCAGTTCTTC.